This TCR beta chain comes out of a study of blood T cell repertoires in COVID-19. Generated by immunoSEQ multiplex PCR, the TCRdb table keeps only in-frame clones and is missing some. The table has 250,000 to 300,000 clones, around 80% seen once; the top ten hold around 6%. CDR3 size: 15 residues. V lost 4 bases and J lost 4; bases outside the gene matches: 4. The germline V gene encodes CDR1 SGHTA and CDR2 FQGTGA. Sequenced: peripheral blood. The J gene is TRBJ2-5, the V gene TRBV7-3; 12 nucleotides match TRBD2. The receptor was isolated from a man older than 75 with acute or convalescent COVID-19. DNA of the CDR3: TGTGCCAGCAGCTCCCGACTAGCGGGGGTAGAGACCCAGTACTTC. The encoded protein is CASSSRLAGVETQYF.